The clone carrying this T cell receptor beta chain was detected a few times. Its antigen is not known. This entry comes from a study of persistence of HIV-infected CD4 T cells. Sequencing used immunoSEQ version 4 in survey mode. Template was genomic DNA at about 9.3 ng/uL, with up to 1 ug used per sample. The table came from immunoSEQ multiplex PCR; TCRdb's copy has only in-frame clones and leaves some out. This sample has about 19,000 clones, with 60% to 80% found just once. V lost 3 bases and J 8 bases, leaving 10 bases between the germline ends. The CDR3 totals 12 residues. Overlapping HIV-1 Gag 15-mer peptides at approximately 0.96 ug per peptide per mL were used. Sorting of responding CD4+ T cells relied on upregulated CD40 ligand together with CD69. These HIV-1-infected adults initiated suppressive ART in chronic infection.

The receptor was derived from an adult woman with HIV who was CMV-seropositive. The sequencing here drew on CD4+ T cells sorted from PBMCs after approximately 19-hour stimulation, taken from a patient who received antiretroviral therapy. The V gene is TRBV12-3 or TRBV12-4, the J gene TRBJ1-1; D not resolved. The CDR3 nucleotides read TGTGCCAGCAGTTTTCCGGTCGGAGAAGCTTTCTTT. Translation: CASSFPVGEAFF.